This TCR beta chain was identified during a study of cytomegalovirus exposure and HLA in healthy donors. The primer mix had 60 Vbeta and 13 Jbeta primers. The protocol was immunoSEQ multiplex PCR, while the TCRdb copy is restricted to in-frame clones and leaves out a portion. The table records some 200,000 clones, 75% to 85% of them present only once. In germline, CDR1 is MRHNA, CDR2 SNTAGT. The CDR3 has 16 residues. Trimming took off 0 bases at V and 4 bases at J, with 14 bases between the two ends. The chain employs TRBV6-4 and TRBJ2-3, with no clear D. This clonotype originated in a girl aged 10-17 years in good health and CMV-seropositive. Sequenced sample: PBMCs. In nucleotides, the CDR3 is TGTGCCAGCAGTGACTCTGGCGGTGGAGTCCCAGATACGCAGTATTTT. It yields the protein CASSDSGGGVPDTQYF.